This is a list of T cell receptor beta chains from one sample in a study of cytomegalovirus exposure and HLA in healthy donors. Using immunoSEQ multiplex PCR, the repertoire was profiled, and TCRdb retains in-frame clones only, with some absent. The sample lists 75,000 to 100,000 clones, approximately 79% occurring once. Sequences were obtained from PBMCs. Source of these receptors: a male donor in good health and CMV-seronegative. CDR3s include the opening cysteine and the closing phenylalanine or tryptophan. The order of the fields is CDR3 DNA, CDR3 protein, D gene, V gene, clone size, CDR3 length, J gene. The D gene is left open where the match is weak. Clone size is given for some rows only: seen once, a few or many times, or a class if the clone is expanded.

CDR3nt: TGTGCCAGCAGTTTTAGACTAGCGGGACCGAGGATTGCGAATGAGCAGTTCTTC; CDR3aa: CASSFRLAGPRIANEQFF; d_gene: TRBD2; v_gene: TRBV27; abundance: NA; len: 18; j_gene: TRBJ2-1
CDR3nt: TGTGCCAGTCGCAGGACAGAATTCTACGAGCAGTACTTC; CDR3aa: CASRRTEFYEQYF; d_gene: NA; v_gene: TRBV6-4; abundance: few; len: 13; j_gene: TRBJ2-7
CDR3nt: TGCGCCAGCAGCGGAACAGGGGCTCGGTACAATGAGCGGTTCTTC; CDR3aa: CASSGTGARYNERFF; d_gene: TRBD1; v_gene: TRBV5-1; abundance: once; len: 15; j_gene: TRBJ2-1
CDR3nt: TGCGCCAGCAGAATGGGACTAGCGGGAGTTCACGGGGAGCTGTTTTTT; CDR3aa: CASRMGLAGVHGELFF; d_gene: TRBD2; v_gene: TRBV4-3; abundance: few; len: 16; j_gene: TRBJ2-2
CDR3nt: TGTGCCAGCAGAGCGGGGTGTGGCTACACCTTC; CDR3aa: CASRAGCGYTF; d_gene: NA; v_gene: TRBV2; abundance: NA; len: 11; j_gene: TRBJ1-2
CDR3nt: TGTGCCAGCACCCCCTTAATCCGGCCTCGGGGGGAGACCCAGTACTTC; CDR3aa: CASTPLIRPRGETQYF; d_gene: NA; v_gene: TRBV6-4; abundance: NA; len: 16; j_gene: TRBJ2-5
CDR3nt: TGCGCCAGCAGCCAAGATCGGCTATTTACGGGAGAGGGCACAGATACGCAGTATTTT; CDR3aa: CASSQDRLFTGEGTDTQYF; d_gene: NA; v_gene: TRBV4-3; abundance: NA; len: 19; j_gene: TRBJ2-3
CDR3nt: TGTGCCAGCAGCTTAGATGTACCTGCGGGAGAGACCCAGTACTTC; CDR3aa: CASSLDVPAGETQYF; d_gene: NA; v_gene: TRBV7-9; abundance: NA; len: 15; j_gene: TRBJ2-5
CDR3nt: TGTGCCAGCAGTGAACGGGAGTACGGCTATGGCTACACCTTC; CDR3aa: CASSEREYGYGYTF; d_gene: NA; v_gene: TRBV6-1; abundance: NA; len: 14; j_gene: TRBJ1-2
CDR3nt: TGTGCCACCAGCAACCCAGGGGCTGGTCAGGAGACCCAGTACTTC; CDR3aa: CATSNPGAGQETQYF; d_gene: NA; v_gene: TRBV15; abundance: NA; len: 15; j_gene: TRBJ2-5
CDR3nt: TGTGCCAGCTCACCCCCCGGACTAGCTAGGCTGTTCTTC; CDR3aa: CASSPPGLARLFF; d_gene: TRBD2; v_gene: TRBV18; abundance: NA; len: 13; j_gene: TRBJ2-1
CDR3nt: TGTGCCTGCGTGACGACTAGCGGCCCTAGATCCTACAATGAGCAGTTCTTC; CDR3aa: CACVTTSGPRSYNEQFF; d_gene: TRBD2; v_gene: TRBV30; abundance: few; len: 17; j_gene: TRBJ2-1
CDR3nt: TGTGCCAGTAGCAGCCTAAGGCTAGCGAAGCCCTACGAGCAGTACTTC; CDR3aa: CASSSLRLAKPYEQYF; d_gene: NA; v_gene: TRBV19; abundance: NA; len: 16; j_gene: TRBJ2-7
CDR3nt: TGTGCCAGCAGCGTAGGAGGGGGGGGTCAGCCCCAGCATTTT; CDR3aa: CASSVGGGGQPQHF; d_gene: NA; v_gene: TRBV9; abundance: NA; len: 14; j_gene: TRBJ1-5
CDR3nt: TGTGCCAGCAGTTTAGAAACAGGGGACTCGAACACCGGGGAGCTGTTTTTT; CDR3aa: CASSLETGDSNTGELFF; d_gene: NA; v_gene: TRBV27; abundance: NA; len: 17; j_gene: TRBJ2-2
CDR3nt: TGCGCCAGCAGTTTTTGGACAGGGACCTACGAGCAGTACTTC; CDR3aa: CASSFWTGTYEQYF; d_gene: TRBD1; v_gene: TRBV5-1; abundance: few; len: 14; j_gene: TRBJ2-7
CDR3nt: TGTGCCAGCAGCGTAGAAGGGGCAATCCGCACAGATACGCAGTATTTT; CDR3aa: CASSVEGAIRTDTQYF; d_gene: NA; v_gene: TRBV9; abundance: NA; len: 16; j_gene: TRBJ2-3
CDR3nt: TGTGCCAGCAGCTACAGGGTGGCGGACTCCTACGAGCAGTACTTC; CDR3aa: CASSYRVADSYEQYF; d_gene: NA; v_gene: TRBV7-2; abundance: NA; len: 15; j_gene: TRBJ2-7
CDR3nt: TGTGCCTGGAGTGTAGGAACACAGGGAAACGCGGAGACCCAGTACTTC; CDR3aa: CAWSVGTQGNAETQYF; d_gene: NA; v_gene: TRBV30; abundance: NA; len: 16; j_gene: TRBJ2-5
CDR3nt: TGCAGCGTGGGGGAGGCGGGAGGGCCGAACGAGCAGTACTTC; CDR3aa: CSVGEAGGPNEQYF; d_gene: TRBD2; v_gene: TRBV29-1; abundance: NA; len: 14; j_gene: TRBJ2-7
CDR3nt: TGTGCCAGCAGAGCGGGAGGCTCGAACACCGGGGAGCTGTTTTTT; CDR3aa: CASRAGGSNTGELFF; d_gene: TRBD2; v_gene: TRBV6-4; abundance: once; len: 15; j_gene: TRBJ2-2
CDR3nt: TGTGCCAGCAGCCCGCTTGACAGAGGAAGGGAAAAACTGTTTTTT; CDR3aa: CASSPLDRGREKLFF; d_gene: NA; v_gene: TRBV11-2; abundance: NA; len: 15; j_gene: TRBJ1-4
CDR3nt: TGTGCCAGCAGCGGAGGGCCGGCAGAGACCCAGTACTTC; CDR3aa: CASSGGPAETQYF; d_gene: NA; v_gene: TRBV11-3; abundance: once; len: 13; j_gene: TRBJ2-5
CDR3nt: TGTGCCAGCAGCACTAGCGGGAGTTACTACGAGCAGTACTTC; CDR3aa: CASSTSGSYYEQYF; d_gene: TRBD2; v_gene: TRBV7-8; abundance: NA; len: 14; j_gene: TRBJ2-7